This T cell receptor beta chain was sequenced during a study of spatial heterogeneity in lung cancer. Study at large: Compared with alpha-chain sequences, beta-chain sequences were consistently detected in greater numbers. The mean occurrence of each unique TCR and UMI combination in raw reads exceeded nine.

Trimming pared 4 bases from V and 6 bases from J, leaving 19 bases between. The CDR3 has 16 residues. Germline lookup yields CDR1 SGHTA and CDR2 FQGTGA. This clonotype was counted ten times or more. Every molecule of TCR cDNA had its own unique molecular identifier. TCRdb re-called the 5' RACE reads through MiXCR, storing one row per CDR3 protein. Counted here are around 40,000 distinct CDR3 sequences, about 7.6% occurring once; the ten biggest clones make up about 9.4%. Time point given: blood at routine non-recurrence follow-up after resection. Unsorted whole RNA of tumor, nontumor lung or frozen PBMC was sequenced.

The sample was PBMCs, taken at follow-up. The receptor's source is a male donor with early-stage non-small cell lung cancer. V is TRBV7-3 and J is TRBJ2-1, with a possible D match to TRBD2 (6 bases). DNA of the CDR3: TGTGCCAGCAGCTCCTCGGGAGCGTCGGATGTCAATGAGCAGTTCTTC. It codes for CASSSSGASDVNEQFF.